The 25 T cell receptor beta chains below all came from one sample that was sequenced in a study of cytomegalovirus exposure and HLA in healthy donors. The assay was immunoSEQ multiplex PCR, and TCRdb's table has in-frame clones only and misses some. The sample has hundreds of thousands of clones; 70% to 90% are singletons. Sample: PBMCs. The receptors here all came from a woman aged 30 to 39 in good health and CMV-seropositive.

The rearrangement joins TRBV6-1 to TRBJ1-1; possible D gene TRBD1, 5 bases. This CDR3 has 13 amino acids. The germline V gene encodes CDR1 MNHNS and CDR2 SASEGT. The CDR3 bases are TGTGCTCTAAAGGTCAGGGAGAACACTGAAGCTTTCTTT. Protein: CALKVRENTEAFF.

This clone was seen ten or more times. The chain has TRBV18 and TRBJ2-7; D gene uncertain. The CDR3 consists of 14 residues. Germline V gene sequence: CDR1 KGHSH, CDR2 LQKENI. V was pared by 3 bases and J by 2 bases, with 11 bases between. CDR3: CASSPSLSTYEQYF. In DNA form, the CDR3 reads TGTGCCAGCTCACCCAGTCTTTCAACCTACGAGCAGTACTTC. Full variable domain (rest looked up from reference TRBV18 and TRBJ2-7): NAGVMQNPRHLVRRRGQEARLRCSPMKGHSHVYWYRQLPEEGLKFMVYLQKENIIDESGMPKERFSAEFPKEGPSILRIQQVVRGDSAAYFCASSPSLSTYEQYFGPGTRLTVT.

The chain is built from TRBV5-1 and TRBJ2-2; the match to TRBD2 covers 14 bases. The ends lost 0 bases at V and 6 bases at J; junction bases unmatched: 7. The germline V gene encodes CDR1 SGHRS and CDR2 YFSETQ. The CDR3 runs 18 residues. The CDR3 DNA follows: TGCGCCAGCAGCTTGGCCGGGACTAGCGGGAGTTACTCCGGGGAGCTGTTTTTT. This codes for CASSLAGTSGSYSGELFF.

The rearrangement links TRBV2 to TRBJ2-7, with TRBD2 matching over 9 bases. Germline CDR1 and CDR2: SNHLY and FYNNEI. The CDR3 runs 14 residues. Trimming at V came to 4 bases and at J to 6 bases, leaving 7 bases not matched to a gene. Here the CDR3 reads CASSVLAGAPEQYF. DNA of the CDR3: TGTGCCAGCAGTGTTTTAGCGGGAGCACCCGAGCAGTACTTC.

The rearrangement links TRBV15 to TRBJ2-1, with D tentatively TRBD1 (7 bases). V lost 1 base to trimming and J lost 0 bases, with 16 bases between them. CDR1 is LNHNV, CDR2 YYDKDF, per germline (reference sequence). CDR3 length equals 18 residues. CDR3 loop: CATSRVGVRGDSYNEQFF. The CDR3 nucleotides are TGTGCCACCAGCAGAGTAGGAGTCAGGGGGGACTCCTACAATGAGCAGTTCTTC. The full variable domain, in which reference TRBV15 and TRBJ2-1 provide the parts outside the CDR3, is DAMVIQNPRYQVTQFGKPVTLSCSQTLNHNVMYWYQQKSSQAPKLLFHYYDKDFNNEADTPDNFQSRRPNTSFCFLDIRSPGLGDTAMYLCATSRVGVRGDSYNEQFFGPGTRLTVL.

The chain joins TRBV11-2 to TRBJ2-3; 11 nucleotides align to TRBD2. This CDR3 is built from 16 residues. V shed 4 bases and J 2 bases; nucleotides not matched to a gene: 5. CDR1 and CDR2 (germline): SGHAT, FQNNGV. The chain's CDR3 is CASSSQGLAATDTQYF. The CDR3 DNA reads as TGTGCCAGCAGCTCACAGGGACTAGCGGCCACAGATACGCAGTATTTT.

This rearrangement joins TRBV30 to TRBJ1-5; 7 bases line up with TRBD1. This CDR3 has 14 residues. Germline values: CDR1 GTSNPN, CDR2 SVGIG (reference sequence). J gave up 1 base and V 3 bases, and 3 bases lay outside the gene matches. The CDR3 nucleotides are TGTGCCTGGAGGAAGGGGGCGAGCAATCAGCCCCAGCATTTT. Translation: CAWRKGASNQPQHF.

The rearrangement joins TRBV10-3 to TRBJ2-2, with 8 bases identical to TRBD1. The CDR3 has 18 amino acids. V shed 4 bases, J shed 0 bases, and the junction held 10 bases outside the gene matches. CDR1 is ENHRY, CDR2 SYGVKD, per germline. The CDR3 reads CAISVRDRRLTNTGELFF. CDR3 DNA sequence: TGTGCCATCAGTGTGAGGGACAGGCGACTTACGAACACCGGGGAGCTGTTTTTT.

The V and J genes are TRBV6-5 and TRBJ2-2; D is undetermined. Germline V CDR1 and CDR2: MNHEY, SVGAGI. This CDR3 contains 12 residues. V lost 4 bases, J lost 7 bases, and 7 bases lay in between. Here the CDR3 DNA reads TGTGCCAGCAGTTCTAGTGGCGGGGAGCTGTTTTTT. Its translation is CASSSSGGELFF.

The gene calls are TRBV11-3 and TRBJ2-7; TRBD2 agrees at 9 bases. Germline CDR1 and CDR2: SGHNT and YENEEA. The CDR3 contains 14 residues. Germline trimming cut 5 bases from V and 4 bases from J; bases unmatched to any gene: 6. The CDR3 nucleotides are TGTGCCAGCAGCGGTGTGGGACTAGCATACGAGCAGTACTTC. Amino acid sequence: CASSGVGLAYEQYF.

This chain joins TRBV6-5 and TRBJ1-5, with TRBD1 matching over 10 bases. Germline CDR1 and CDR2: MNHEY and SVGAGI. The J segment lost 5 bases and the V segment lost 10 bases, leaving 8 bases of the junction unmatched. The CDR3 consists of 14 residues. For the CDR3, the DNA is TGTGCCACGATTGGGGACAGGGGAGATCAGCCCCAGCATTTT. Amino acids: CATIGDRGDQPQHF.

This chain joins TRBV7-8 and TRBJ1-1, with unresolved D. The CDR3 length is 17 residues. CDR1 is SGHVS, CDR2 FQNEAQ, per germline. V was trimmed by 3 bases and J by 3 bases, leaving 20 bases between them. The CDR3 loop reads CASSFTPREKRDTEAFF. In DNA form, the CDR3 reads TGTGCCAGCAGCTTTACGCCTCGGGAAAAAAGGGACACTGAAGCTTTCTTT. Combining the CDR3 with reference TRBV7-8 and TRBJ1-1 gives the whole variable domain GAGVSQSPRYKVAKRGQDVALRCDPISGHVSLFWYQQALGQGPEFLTYFQNEAQLDKSGLPSDRFFAERPEGSVSTLKIQRTQQEDSAVYLCASSFTPREKRDTEAFFGQGTRLTVV.

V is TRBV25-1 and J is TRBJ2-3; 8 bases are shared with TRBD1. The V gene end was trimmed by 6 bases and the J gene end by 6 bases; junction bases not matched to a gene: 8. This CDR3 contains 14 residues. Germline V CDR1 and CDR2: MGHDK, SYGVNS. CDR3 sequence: CASSIPGTGDTQYF. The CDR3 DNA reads TGTGCCAGCAGCATTCCGGGGACAGGTGATACGCAGTATTTT.

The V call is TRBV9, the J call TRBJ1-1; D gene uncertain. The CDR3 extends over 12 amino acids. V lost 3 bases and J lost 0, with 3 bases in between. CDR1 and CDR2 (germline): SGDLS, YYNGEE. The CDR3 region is CASSAMNTEAFF. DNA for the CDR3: TGTGCCAGCAGCGCCATGAACACTGAAGCTTTCTTT.

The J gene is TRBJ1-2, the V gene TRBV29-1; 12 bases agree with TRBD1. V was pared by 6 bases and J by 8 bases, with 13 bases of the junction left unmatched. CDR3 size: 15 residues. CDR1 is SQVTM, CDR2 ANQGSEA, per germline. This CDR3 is CSVRRDRGPLGGYTF. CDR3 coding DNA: TGCAGCGTCCGCCGGGACAGGGGGCCCCTTGGCGGCTACACCTTC.

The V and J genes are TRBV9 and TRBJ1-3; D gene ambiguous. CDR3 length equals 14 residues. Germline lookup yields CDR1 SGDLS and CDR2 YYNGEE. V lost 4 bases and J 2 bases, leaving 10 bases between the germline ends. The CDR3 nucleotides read TGTGCCAGCAGCTCAATAACGGCTGGAAACACCATATATTTT. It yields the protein CASSSITAGNTIYF.

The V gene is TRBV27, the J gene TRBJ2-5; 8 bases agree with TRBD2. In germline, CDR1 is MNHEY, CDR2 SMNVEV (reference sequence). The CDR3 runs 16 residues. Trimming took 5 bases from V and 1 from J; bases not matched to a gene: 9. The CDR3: CASSPRLARGQETQYF. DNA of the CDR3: TGTGCCAGCAGTCCGCGACTAGCGAGGGGCCAAGAGACCCAGTACTTC.

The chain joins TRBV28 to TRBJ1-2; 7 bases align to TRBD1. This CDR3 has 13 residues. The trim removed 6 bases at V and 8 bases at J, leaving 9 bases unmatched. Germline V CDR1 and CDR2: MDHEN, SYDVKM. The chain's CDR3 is CASRLRGMGGYTF. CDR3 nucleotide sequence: TGTGCCAGCAGACTCAGGGGGATGGGGGGCTACACCTTC.

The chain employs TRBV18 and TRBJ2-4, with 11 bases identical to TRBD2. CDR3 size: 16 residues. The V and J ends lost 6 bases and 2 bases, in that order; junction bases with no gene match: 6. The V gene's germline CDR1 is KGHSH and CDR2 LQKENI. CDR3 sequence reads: CASSLAGGVSKNIQYF. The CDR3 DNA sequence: TGTGCCAGCTCTCTAGCGGGAGGAGTGTCCAAAAACATTCAGTACTTC.

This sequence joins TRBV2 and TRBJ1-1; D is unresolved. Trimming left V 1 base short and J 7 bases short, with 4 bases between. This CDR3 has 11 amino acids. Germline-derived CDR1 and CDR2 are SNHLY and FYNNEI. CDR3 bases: TGTGCCAGCAGTGAAGAGCTTGAAGCTTTCTTT. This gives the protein CASSEELEAFF.

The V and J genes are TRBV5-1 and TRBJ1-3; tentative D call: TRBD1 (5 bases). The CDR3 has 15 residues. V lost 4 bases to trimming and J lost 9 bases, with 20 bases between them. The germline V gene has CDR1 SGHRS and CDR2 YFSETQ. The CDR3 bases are TGCGCCAGCAGCCCGTCGACAGCCTCGTCGGTCACCATATATTTT. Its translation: CASSPSTASSVTIYF.

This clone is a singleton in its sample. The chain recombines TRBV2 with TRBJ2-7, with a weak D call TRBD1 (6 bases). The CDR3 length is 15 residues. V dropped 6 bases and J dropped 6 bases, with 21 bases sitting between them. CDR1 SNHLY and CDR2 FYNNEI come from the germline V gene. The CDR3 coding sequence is TGTGCCAGCAGACTACACTCAGGGGCCCTTCTCGAGCAGTACTTC. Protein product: CASRLHSGALLEQYF.

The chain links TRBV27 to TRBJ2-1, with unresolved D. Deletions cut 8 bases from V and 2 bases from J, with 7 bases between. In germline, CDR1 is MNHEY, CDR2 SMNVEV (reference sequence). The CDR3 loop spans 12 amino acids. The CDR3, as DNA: TGTGCCAGCGCGGTCCCCTACAATGAGCAGTTCTTC. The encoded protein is CASAVPYNEQFF.

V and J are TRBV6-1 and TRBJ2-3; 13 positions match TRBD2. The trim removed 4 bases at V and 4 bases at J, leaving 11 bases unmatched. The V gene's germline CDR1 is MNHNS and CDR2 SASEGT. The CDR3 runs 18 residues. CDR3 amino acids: CASSGVTSGRALADTQYF. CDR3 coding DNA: TGTGCCAGCAGTGGGGTCACTAGCGGGAGGGCCCTCGCAGATACGCAGTATTTT.

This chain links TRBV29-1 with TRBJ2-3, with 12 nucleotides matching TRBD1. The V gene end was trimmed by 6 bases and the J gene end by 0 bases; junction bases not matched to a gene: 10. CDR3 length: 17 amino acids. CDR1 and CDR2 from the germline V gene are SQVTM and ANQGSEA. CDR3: CSVPGGQGALSTDTQYF. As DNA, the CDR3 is TGCAGCGTCCCCGGGGGACAGGGGGCACTTAGCACAGATACGCAGTATTTT.